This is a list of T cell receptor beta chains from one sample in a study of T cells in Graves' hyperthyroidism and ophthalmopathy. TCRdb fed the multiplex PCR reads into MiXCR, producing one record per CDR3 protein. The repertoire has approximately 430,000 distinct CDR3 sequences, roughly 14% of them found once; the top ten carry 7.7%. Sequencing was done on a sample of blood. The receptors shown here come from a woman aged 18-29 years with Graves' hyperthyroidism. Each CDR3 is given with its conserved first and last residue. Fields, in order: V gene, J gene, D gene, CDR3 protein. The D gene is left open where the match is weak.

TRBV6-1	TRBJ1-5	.	CASSVQGNQPQHF
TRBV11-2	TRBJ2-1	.	CASSFNRNEQFF
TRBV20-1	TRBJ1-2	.	CSARVGVGGYTF
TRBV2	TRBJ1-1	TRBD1	CASSDGQGGRNEAFF
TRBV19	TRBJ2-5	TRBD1	CATKHYGNRGLGETQYF
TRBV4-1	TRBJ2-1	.	CASSQDSPQHNEQFF
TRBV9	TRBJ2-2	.	CASSPAGLPTSGELFF
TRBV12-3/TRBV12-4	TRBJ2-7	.	CASSLGGAFHEQYF
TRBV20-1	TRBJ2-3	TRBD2	CSVVKTSGGLTDTQYF
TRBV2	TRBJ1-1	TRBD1	CASSVQGRNGEAFF
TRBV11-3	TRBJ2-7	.	CASSPLGEHYEQYF
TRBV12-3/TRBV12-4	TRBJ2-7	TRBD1	CASSWDSYGTEQYF
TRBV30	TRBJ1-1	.	CALGAIYTEAFF
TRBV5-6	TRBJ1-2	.	CASSLHYGYTF
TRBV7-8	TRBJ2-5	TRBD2	CAGSLLAGGKGETQYF
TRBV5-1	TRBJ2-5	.	CANSSGQYDPQETQYF
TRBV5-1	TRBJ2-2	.	CASSLGRLTGELFF
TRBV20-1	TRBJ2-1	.	CSARDSGMGEQFF
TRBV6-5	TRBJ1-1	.	CASSYSYGVGTEAFF
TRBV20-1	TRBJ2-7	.	CRGILGTPPLYEQYF
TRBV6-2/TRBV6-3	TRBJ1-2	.	CASNQNYGYTF
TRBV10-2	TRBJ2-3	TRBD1	CASRRDRPLGTQYF
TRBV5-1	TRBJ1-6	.	CASSNDWMNSPLHF
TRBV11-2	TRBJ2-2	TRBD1	CASSPRQGGTGELFF
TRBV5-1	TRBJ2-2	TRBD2	CASSLMTSGRAYGGELFF
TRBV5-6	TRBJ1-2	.	CASSFTGNYGYTF
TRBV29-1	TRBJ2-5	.	CSVPAGETQYF
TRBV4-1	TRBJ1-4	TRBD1	CASSQGDRDNEKLFF
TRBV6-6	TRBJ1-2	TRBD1	CASSYLTGGGYGYTF
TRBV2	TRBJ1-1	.	CASRTALARNTEAFF
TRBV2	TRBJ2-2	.	CASSSTSVNTGELFF
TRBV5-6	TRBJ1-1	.	CASTENGVEAFF
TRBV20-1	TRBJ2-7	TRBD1	CSAKGTEAYEQYF
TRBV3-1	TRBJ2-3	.	CASSSVSDADTQYF
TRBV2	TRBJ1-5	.	CASKADNQPQHF
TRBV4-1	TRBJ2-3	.	CASSQAPWADTQYF
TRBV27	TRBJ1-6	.	CASSLSGSSGSPLHF